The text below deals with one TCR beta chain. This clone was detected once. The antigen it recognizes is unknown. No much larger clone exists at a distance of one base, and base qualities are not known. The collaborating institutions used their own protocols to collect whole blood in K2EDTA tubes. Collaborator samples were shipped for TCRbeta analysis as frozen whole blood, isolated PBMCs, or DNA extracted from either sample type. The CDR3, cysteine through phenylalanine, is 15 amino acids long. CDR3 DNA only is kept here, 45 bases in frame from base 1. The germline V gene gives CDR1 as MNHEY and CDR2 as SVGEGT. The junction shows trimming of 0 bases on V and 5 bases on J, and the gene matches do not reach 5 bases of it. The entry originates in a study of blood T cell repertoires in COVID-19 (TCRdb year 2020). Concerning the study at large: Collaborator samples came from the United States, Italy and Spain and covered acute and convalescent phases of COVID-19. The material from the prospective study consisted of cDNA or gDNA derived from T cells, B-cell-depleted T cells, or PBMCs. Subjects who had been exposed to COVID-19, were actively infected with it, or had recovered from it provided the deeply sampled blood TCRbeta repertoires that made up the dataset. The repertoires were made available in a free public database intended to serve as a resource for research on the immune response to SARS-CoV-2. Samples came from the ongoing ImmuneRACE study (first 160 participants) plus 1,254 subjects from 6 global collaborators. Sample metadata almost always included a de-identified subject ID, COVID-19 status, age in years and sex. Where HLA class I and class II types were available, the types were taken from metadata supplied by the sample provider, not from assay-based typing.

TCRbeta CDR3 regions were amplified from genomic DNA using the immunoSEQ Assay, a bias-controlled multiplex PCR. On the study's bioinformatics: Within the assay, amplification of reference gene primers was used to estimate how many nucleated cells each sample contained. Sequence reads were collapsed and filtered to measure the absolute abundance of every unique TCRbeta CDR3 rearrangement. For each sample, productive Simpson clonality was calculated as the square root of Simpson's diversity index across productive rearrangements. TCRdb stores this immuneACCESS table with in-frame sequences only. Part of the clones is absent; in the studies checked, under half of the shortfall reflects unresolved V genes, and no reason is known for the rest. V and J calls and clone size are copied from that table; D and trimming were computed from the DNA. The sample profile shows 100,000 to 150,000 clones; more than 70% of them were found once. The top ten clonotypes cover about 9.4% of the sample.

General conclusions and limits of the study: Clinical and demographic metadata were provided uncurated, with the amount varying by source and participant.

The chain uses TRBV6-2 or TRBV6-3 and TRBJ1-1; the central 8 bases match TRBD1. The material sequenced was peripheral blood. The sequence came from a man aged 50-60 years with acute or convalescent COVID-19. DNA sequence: TGTGCCAGCAGTTACTCGAACAGGGGGGGTACTGAAGCTTTCTTT. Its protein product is CASSYSNRGGTEAFF.